These 2 T cell receptor beta chains were sequenced from one sample in a study of blood T cell repertoires in COVID-19. Clones were read by immunoSEQ multiplex PCR, and TCRdb kept only the in-frame ones, dropping some. Of more than 300,000 clones in the sample, more than 90% were seen once. What was sequenced was PBMCs or T cells enriched from blood (not recorded which). The receptors originated from a woman in her twenties or thirties who had been exposed to COVID-19.

In its sample, this clone was seen a few times. The chain is built from TRBV30 and TRBJ1-1; 9 nucleotides line up with TRBD1. The CDR3 covers 14 residues. Per germline, CDR1 GTSNPN and CDR2 SVGIG (reference sequence). With 4 bases clipped from V and 0 bases from J, the junction kept 3 bases outside the gene matches. CDR3 nucleotides: TGTGCCTGGAAGGGACAGGGAATGAACACTGAAGCTTTCTTT. The encoded protein is CAWKGQGMNTEAFF.

The chain joins TRBV6-5 to TRBJ2-7; perhaps TRBD2 as D (6 bases). V was clipped by 7 bases and J by 7 bases, with 14 bases between them. Germline V lookup: CDR1 MNHEY, CDR2 SVGAGI. This CDR3 contains 12 residues. DNA of the CDR3: TGTGCCAGCACCCCCCTCGGAGGGGAGCAGTACTTC. As protein: CASTPLGGEQYF.